Presented here are 13 T cell receptor beta chains from one specimen sequenced in a study of patients and donors after allogeneic stem cell transplantation. TCRdb reprocessed the RT-PCR reads via MiXCR and lists one record per CDR3 protein. The sample carries roughly 9,900 distinct CDR3 sequences, more than 4.5% recorded once. Sequenced sample: blood, either unsorted or a sorted T cell fraction (not recorded which). Every receptor here comes from a human donor who was either an allogeneic HSCT recipient or a stem cell or donor lymphocyte infusion donor (not recorded which). It is not recorded whose cells these are; they may come from a transplant donor.

This clonotype was picked up a small number of times. This chain joins TRBV7-2 and TRBJ1-1; D not resolved. Germline values: CDR1 SGHTA, CDR2 FQGNSA. The CDR3 runs 13 residues. V gave up 5 bases and J gave up 11 bases, with 18 bases separating them. This CDR3 reads CASSPQRSTGAFF. DNA for the CDR3: TGTGCCAGCAGCCCGCAAAGGTCCACGGGGGCTTTCTTT.

This clonotype occurred a few times. The CDR3 reads CASSLEDFTYEQYF. CDR3 coding DNA: TGTGCCAGCAGTTTAGAGGACTTTACCTACGAGCAGTACTTC. This sequence joins TRBV12-3 or TRBV12-4 and TRBJ2-7; D might be TRBD2 (5 bases). V lost 1 base and J 2 bases, leaving 9 bases between the germline ends. This CDR3 has 14 amino acids.

This clonotype was recorded many times. The chain is built from TRBV20-1 and TRBJ1-5; 8 bases fit TRBD1. The V and J ends lost 4 bases and 7 bases, in that order; junction bases with no gene match: 9. CDR3 size: 14 residues. The germline V gene has CDR1 DFQATT and CDR2 SNEGSKA (reference sequence). CDR3 amino acids: CSATTGAGRQPQHF. CDR3 sequence (DNA): TGCAGTGCTACGACAGGGGCGGGGAGACAGCCCCAGCATTTT.

The V and J genes are TRBV21-1 and TRBJ2-7; the table's D call TRBD1 went unverified against the DNA. TRBV21-1 is a recognized pseudogene. The length of the CDR3 is 19 residues. The CDR3 nucleotides are TGTGCCAGCAGACACCTCGGGACAGGGGGCGCTGGAGCCTCCTACGAGCAGTACTTC. It specifies CASRHLGTGGAGASYEQYF.

This chain links TRBV19 with TRBJ2-3, with 10 bases that match TRBD1. CDR1 and CDR2 from the germline V gene are LNHDA and SQIVND (reference sequence). With 5 bases clipped from V and 5 bases from J, the junction kept 10 bases outside the gene matches. The CDR3 consists of 16 residues. The CDR3 DNA is TGTGCCAGTAGTGCTTCCGGGACAGGGGACAGAGATACGCAGTATTTT. Translation: CASSASGTGDRDTQYF.

This clonotype came up a few times. V usage is TRBV20-1 and J usage is TRBJ2-3; no clear D. With 3 bases removed from V and 2 bases from J, the gap between germline ends came to 12 bases. This CDR3 spans 14 amino acids. Germline V gives CDR1 DFQATT, CDR2 SNEGSKA (reference sequence). The CDR3: CSARGNLNTDTQYF. In nucleotides, the CDR3 is TGCAGTGCTAGGGGGAATCTTAACACAGATACGCAGTATTTT.

In this sample, this clonotype turned up once. The V and J genes are TRBV19 and TRBJ2-2; TRBD2 aligns across 10 bases. V was pared by 5 bases and J by 4 bases, with 7 bases of the junction left unmatched. The germline V gene has CDR1 LNHDA and CDR2 SQIVND (reference sequence). The CDR3 runs 16 residues. CDR3 DNA sequence: TGTGCCAGTAGTCTGTGGACTAGCGGAGTCACCGGGGAGCTGTTTTTT. Amino acids: CASSLWTSGVTGELFF.

There are many counts of this clonotype. The J gene is TRBJ1-2, the V gene TRBV20-1, with unresolved D. V lost 1 base and J lost 7, with 1 base in between. Germline V lookup: CDR1 DFQATT, CDR2 SNEGSKA (reference sequence). CDR3 length: 9 amino acids. CDR3 DNA sequence: TGCAGTGCTAGAGGTGGCTACACCTTC. Translated, it gives CSARGGYTF.

In this sample, this clonotype turned up a few times. V and J are TRBV10-3 and TRBJ2-3, with 7 bases identical to TRBD2. This CDR3 has 15 amino acids. Losses at the gene ends were 5 bases for V and 1 base for J; bases not matched to a gene: 6. From germline, CDR1 is ENHRY and CDR2 SYGVKD. The CDR3 DNA follows: TGTGCCATCAGTTCGCGGGAGAGTCGCACAGATACGCAGTATTTT. Its translation: CAISSRESRTDTQYF.

This clonotype has ten or more counts. J is TRBJ2-1 and V is TRBV20-1, with D maybe TRBD2 (6 bases). The CDR3 sequence is 15 residues long. In germline, CDR1 is DFQATT, CDR2 SNEGSKA (reference sequence). The V gene lost 7 bases and the J gene lost 5 bases, with 21 bases spanning the gap. CDR3 sequence (DNA): TGCAGTGAAGTAAAACCCGGGACTTCTCACAATGAGCAGTTCTTC. Translation gives CSEVKPGTSHNEQFF.

At least ten counts were recorded for this clonotype. This chain links TRBV28 with TRBJ2-6; D is possibly TRBD1 (6 bases). This CDR3 comprises 14 residues. V was clipped by 10 bases and J by 1 base, with 11 bases between them. Germline V gene data show CDR1 as MDHEN and CDR2 as SYDVKM. CDR3 coding DNA: TGTGCCACTTACGACAGGTCTGGGGCCAACGTCCTGACTTTC. Amino acid sequence: CATYDRSGANVLTF.

The chain couples TRBV29-1 to TRBJ2-5, with 7 bases identical to TRBD1. After removal of 6 bases from V and 3 bases from J, the junction contained 7 bases not matched to a gene. CDR1 is SQVTM and CDR2 is ANQGSEA in the germline V gene. The CDR3 has 13 residues. Here the CDR3 reads CSVDRDVEETQYF. Here the CDR3 DNA reads TGCAGCGTCGACAGGGATGTAGAAGAGACCCAGTACTTC.

In its sample, this clonotype is medium-sized (0.01 to 0.1%). The chain is built from TRBV7-9 and TRBJ2-5, with 12 bases lining up with TRBD1. With 5 bases clipped from V and 4 bases from J, the junction kept 5 bases outside the gene matches. CDR1 is SEHNR, CDR2 FQNEAQ, per germline (reference sequence). The CDR3 is 15 amino acids. The CDR3, as DNA: TGTGCCAGCAGCGCCGGGACAGGGGGCGGAGAGACCCAGTACTTC. Protein: CASSAGTGGGETQYF.